The 27 T cell receptor beta chains below all came from one sample that was sequenced in a study of shared clonotypes between healthy human individuals. Clones were read by immunoSEQ multiplex PCR, and TCRdb kept only the in-frame ones, dropping some. This table holds roughly 2.2 million clones, 85% to 95% found once. The specimen sequenced was naive CD4+ T cells from PBMCs. Subset meaning: CD45RA+ positively selected. The origin of the receptors is a young man in good health. Some clones in this sample may be carry-over from other donors' samples.

Concerning this clone itself: Other nucleotide sequences from this sample produce the same CDR3. V is TRBV28 and J is TRBJ2-3; D gene unclear. CDR3 size: 12 residues. Trimming took off 7 bases at V and 0 bases at J, with 5 bases between the two ends. Germline loops: CDR1 MDHEN, CDR2 SYDVKM. The CDR3 DNA reads as TGTGCCAGCACACGTAGCACAGATACGCAGTATTTT. Protein product: CASTRSTDTQYF.

This clone appeared a few times. J is TRBJ1-1 and V is TRBV2, with D hard to call. V lost 1 base to trimming and J lost 8 bases, with 8 bases between them. Germline V CDR1 and CDR2: SNHLY, FYNNEI. The CDR3 length is 12 residues. CDR3 nucleotide sequence: TGTGCCAGCAGTGAAGACAGAGCCGAAGCTTTCTTT. It specifies CASSEDRAEAFF.

The V gene is TRBV29-1, the J gene TRBJ2-3, with 13 nucleotides matching TRBD2. CDR1 is SQVTM, CDR2 ANQGSEA, per germline. This CDR3 is built from 15 residues. V trimming: 3 bases; J trimming: 8 bases; junction bases outside the gene matches: 8. The CDR3 spells CSVETSGRPGGTQYF. DNA of the CDR3: TGCAGCGTTGAGACTAGCGGGAGGCCAGGGGGTACGCAGTATTTT.

The chain has TRBV5-5 and TRBJ2-6; the D gene is possibly TRBD2 (6 bases). The germline CDR1 and CDR2 sequences are SGHKS and YYEKEE (reference sequence). The ends were cut back, 0 bases at V and 4 bases at J, with 11 bases in the middle. This CDR3 contains 16 residues. CDR3 sequence reads: CASSLVWGGGANVLTF. The CDR3 bases are TGTGCCAGCAGCTTGGTTTGGGGAGGAGGGGCCAACGTCCTGACTTTC.

The chain recombines TRBV13 with TRBJ2-7; D may be TRBD2 (5 bases). CDR3 length: 14 residues. Germline V CDR1 and CDR2: PRHDT, FYEKMQ (reference sequence). Trimming stripped 0 bases from V and 3 bases from J, with 9 bases between. CDR3 loop: CASSLGGRNYEQYF. The CDR3 nucleotides are TGTGCCAGCAGCTTAGGGGGGAGAAACTACGAGCAGTACTTC.

The rearrangement joins TRBV7-6 to TRBJ2-7; the D gene is possibly TRBD1 (6 bases). Germline-derived CDR1 and CDR2 are SGHVS and FNYEAQ. The CDR3 is 15 amino acids. The V and J ends lost 5 bases and 0 bases respectively, with 14 bases between them. For the CDR3, the DNA is TGTGCCAGCAGCCCTCAACAGGGCCACTCCTACGAGCAGTACTTC. Amino acids: CASSPQQGHSYEQYF.

Notes on this clone: The identical CDR3 is also encoded by other nucleotide sequences in the sample. The genes are TRBV2 and TRBJ1-5, with D unclear. V was pared by 7 bases and J by 0 bases, with 10 bases between. The V gene's germline CDR1 is SNHLY and CDR2 FYNNEI. This CDR3 region has 14 residues. The CDR3 spells CASNRGNSNQPQHF. CDR3 nucleotides: TGTGCCAGCAATCGAGGAAATAGCAATCAGCCCCAGCATTTT.

Regarding this clone: Other DNA sequences in this sample translate to the same CDR3. V and J are TRBV18 and TRBJ2-7, with D hard to call. The CDR3 loop spans 14 amino acids. Germline V gene sequence: CDR1 KGHSH, CDR2 LQKENI. The V end lost 0 bases, the J end lost 2 bases, and 8 bases lay between the germline ends. In DNA form, the CDR3 reads TGTGCCAGCTCACCACCGGGCAGACCCTACGAGCAGTACTTC. Translated, it gives CASSPPGRPYEQYF.

This sequence joins TRBV29-1 and TRBJ1-3; D is ambiguous. From germline, CDR1 is SQVTM and CDR2 ANQGSEA. This CDR3 comprises 13 residues. V lost 3 bases and J lost 0, with 6 bases in between. The chain's CDR3 is CSVEVPSGNTIYF. CDR3 in DNA: TGCAGCGTTGAGGTACCCTCTGGAAACACCATATATTTT.

The V gene is TRBV15, the J gene TRBJ2-5; possibly TRBD2 for D (6 bases). Germline CDR1 reads LNHNV; CDR2 reads YYDKDF (reference sequence). The CDR3 totals 13 residues. The germline V and J ends were trimmed by 0 bases and 7 bases, with 9 bases remaining between them. Here the CDR3 reads CATSRDRTTTQYF. The CDR3 bases are TGTGCCACCAGCAGAGATCGGACTACGACCCAGTACTTC.

Of note for this clone: Different DNA sequences within this sample yield the same CDR3. The chain carries TRBV27 and TRBJ1-3; 8 bases line up with TRBD1. Trimming at V came to 6 bases and at J to 3 bases, leaving 4 bases not matched to a gene. CDR1 is MNHEY, CDR2 SMNVEV, per germline (reference sequence). CDR3 length equals 14 residues. Here the CDR3 DNA reads TGTGCCAGCAGACCCACAGGGGGTGGAAACACCATATATTTT. Its protein is CASRPTGGGNTIYF.

In this sample, this clone turned up once. The V and J genes are TRBV5-1 and TRBJ2-7; no definite D call. Looked up from germline, CDR1 is SGHRS and CDR2 is YFSETQ. This CDR3 spans 15 amino acids. V was shortened by 0 bases and J by 7 bases, with 17 bases between the two germline ends. The CDR3 DNA reads as TGCGCCAGCAGCTTGGTTGAGGTCGGCCCTCGTGAGCAGTACTTC. It encodes CASSLVEVGPREQYF. The complete variable domain, with remaining parts taken from reference TRBV5-1 and TRBJ2-7, reads KAGVTQTPRYLIKTRGQQVTLSCSPISGHRSVSWYQQTPGQGLQFLFEYFSETQRNKGNFPGRFSGRQFSNSRSEMNVSTLELGDSALYLCASSLVEVGPREQYFGPGTRLTVT.

The chain is built from TRBV11-2 and TRBJ2-7, with 8 bases identical to TRBD2. The length of the CDR3 is 17 residues. The V gene's germline CDR1 is SGHAT and CDR2 FQNNGV. V dropped 5 bases and J dropped 4; count of bases not matched to a gene: 16. CDR3 loop: CASSRLTRASGLYEQYF. The CDR3 region has the DNA TGTGCCAGCAGCCGGCTGACAAGGGCTAGCGGGCTTTACGAGCAGTACTTC.

The J gene is TRBJ1-2, the V gene TRBV18; 10 nucleotides agree with TRBD1. The ends lost 6 bases at V and 3 bases at J; junction bases unmatched: 1. Germline assignment: CDR1 KGHSH and CDR2 LQKENI. CDR3 length: 13 residues. CDR3 sequence (DNA): TGTGCCAGCTCGGACAGGGGGGACTATGGCTACACCTTC. Amino acid sequence: CASSDRGDYGYTF. Full variable domain (rest looked up from reference TRBV18 and TRBJ1-2): NAGVMQNPRHLVRRRGQEARLRCSPMKGHSHVYWYRQLPEEGLKFMVYLQKENIIDESGMPKERFSAEFPKEGPSILRIQQVVRGDSAAYFCASSDRGDYGYTFGSGTRLTVV.

Details on this clone: Sequence at one end of the junction differs from germline and may be a read error. The CDR3 DNA follows: TGTGCCAGCAGCTCTGGCGCCGGGACTTCCGTTTTT. It specifies CASSSGAGTSVF. The rearrangement uses TRBV7-2 and TRBJ2-3; D might be TRBD2 (6 bases). This CDR3 contains 12 residues. The germline V gene encodes CDR1 SGHTA and CDR2 FQGNSA.

This clone was seen just once. This chain connects TRBV6-5 to TRBJ1-2; 8 bases are a match to TRBD1. The germline CDR1 and CDR2 sequences are MNHEY and SVGAGI. The CDR3 is 15 residues long. V gave up 1 base and J gave up 6 bases; unmatched junction bases: 7. CDR3 nucleotide sequence: TGTGCCAGCAGTTACTTTGGCCGGACAGGGAATGGCTACACCTTC. It encodes CASSYFGRTGNGYTF.

J is TRBJ2-5 and V is TRBV5-6; D possibly uses TRBD1 or TRBD2 (6 bases each). V shed 0 bases and J shed 4 bases, with 10 bases lying between them. Germline V CDR1 and CDR2: SGHDT, YYEEEE. The length of the CDR3 is 14 residues. The DNA of the CDR3 is TGTGCCAGCAGCTTGGTAAAGGGGGGAGAGACCCAGTACTTC. Its protein product is CASSLVKGGETQYF.

The rearrangement joins TRBV5-1 to TRBJ1-1; a possible D gene is TRBD1 (5 bases). V was pared by 4 bases and J by 0 bases, with 13 bases between. CDR3 size: 15 residues. Looked up from germline, CDR1 is SGHRS and CDR2 is YFSETQ. CDR3: CASSPGRAMNTEAFF. The CDR3 DNA follows: TGCGCCAGCAGCCCCGGCAGGGCAATGAACACTGAAGCTTTCTTT.

This chain connects TRBV5-1 to TRBJ1-5; no clear D gene. The V and J ends lost 4 bases and 0 bases respectively, with 14 bases between them. Germline CDR1 reads SGHRS; CDR2 reads YFSETQ. The CDR3 runs to 16 residues. CDR3 amino acids: CASSLDPANSNQPQHF. The CDR3 coding sequence is TGCGCCAGCAGCCTCGATCCGGCGAATAGCAATCAGCCCCAGCATTTT.

The chain couples TRBV6-6 to TRBJ1-1; no firm D call. The germline CDR1 and CDR2 sequences are MNHNY and SVGAGI (reference sequence). This CDR3 is built from 15 residues. Trimming shortened V by 1 base and J by 0 bases, and 9 bases separated the two germline ends. The CDR3, as DNA: TGTGCCAGCAGTTACTATCGGATAATGAACACTGAAGCTTTCTTT. Amino acids: CASSYYRIMNTEAFF.

The V call is TRBV18, the J call TRBJ1-2; TRBD1 matches 10 bases. CDR1 and CDR2 (germline): KGHSH, LQKENI. The ends lost 3 bases at V and 3 bases at J; junction bases unmatched: 4. CDR3 length equals 15 residues. This CDR3 reads CASSPGQGVYYGYTF. The DNA of the CDR3 is TGTGCCAGCTCACCCGGACAGGGGGTGTACTATGGCTACACCTTC.

Concerning this clone itself: The same CDR3 can be traced to other DNA sequences in this sample. The chain combines TRBV4-1 with TRBJ2-5; the D is unclear. The V gene's germline CDR1 is MGHRA and CDR2 YSYEKL. V lost 1 base to trimming and J lost 5 bases, with 8 bases between them. The CDR3 totals 13 residues. The chain's CDR3 is CASSQVVRETQYF. The DNA for the CDR3 is TGCGCCAGCAGCCAAGTAGTTCGGGAGACCCAGTACTTC.

In regard to this clone: Other nucleotide sequences from this sample produce the same CDR3. The chain has TRBV7-9 and TRBJ2-5, with TRBD1 matching 9 bases. In germline, CDR1 is SEHNR, CDR2 FQNEAQ (reference sequence). V shed 0 bases, J shed 5 bases, and the junction held 4 bases outside the gene matches. The CDR3 contains 15 residues. This CDR3 is CASSLARTGEETQYF. CDR3 sequence (DNA): TGTGCCAGCAGCTTAGCGCGGACAGGGGAGGAGACCCAGTACTTC. Based on the CDR3 plus reference TRBV7-9 and TRBJ2-5, the full variable domain is DTGVSQNPRHKITKRGQNVTFRCDPISEHNRLYWYRQTLGQGPEFLTYFQNEAQLEKSRLLSDRFSAERPKGSFSTLEIQRTEQGDSAMYLCASSLARTGEETQYFGPGTRLLVL.

This rearrangement joins TRBV27 to TRBJ2-7; D gene uncertain. The CDR3 has 13 residues. Trimming took 4 bases from V and 3 from J, leaving 10 bases between them. Per the germline V gene, CDR1 is MNHEY and CDR2 is SMNVEV (reference sequence). CDR3 residues: CASSSSRFYEQYF. In DNA, the CDR3 is TGTGCCAGCAGTTCGTCCAGGTTCTACGAGCAGTACTTC.

This chain joins TRBV27 and TRBJ2-7; 11 bases fit TRBD2. This CDR3 is built from 17 residues. J gave up 2 bases and V 4 bases, and 10 bases lay outside the gene matches. CDR1 is MNHEY, CDR2 SMNVEV, per germline (reference sequence). In DNA, the CDR3 is TGTGCCAGCAGTTCCTACCCACTAGCGGGAGAACCCTACGAGCAGTACTTC. Translation: CASSSYPLAGEPYEQYF.

In nucleotides, the CDR3 is TGTGCCAGCACCGGGACAGGGTCAACCTACGAGCAGTACTTC. Its translation: CASTGTGSTYEQYF. The gene calls are TRBV27 and TRBJ2-7, with 9 bases aligning to TRBD1. Germline CDR1 reads MNHEY; CDR2 reads SMNVEV (reference sequence). This CDR3 is built from 14 residues. J lost 2 bases, V lost 7 bases, and 6 bases had no gene match.

The V call is TRBV28, the J call TRBJ2-3; 7 bases map to TRBD2. The CDR3 is 15 amino acids. Unmatched junction bases numbered 9, after V lost 7 bases and J lost 2 bases. The germline V gene has CDR1 MDHEN and CDR2 SYDVKM. In DNA, the CDR3 is TGTGCCAGCACCCGGGGGGTATGGGCCACAGATACGCAGTATTTT. It encodes CASTRGVWATDTQYF.